This T cell receptor beta chain was identified in a study of T cell responses to AZD1222 COVID-19 vaccine (dated by TCRdb to the early 2020s). In terms of the full investigation: TCR sequencing was performed for roughly 250 trial participants, of whom 200 to 210 were given two doses of AZD1222 and around 25 were given two doses of MenACWY control vaccine. Trial participants were enrolled by age into subgroups of 18-55, 56-69 and 70-plus years, and roughly 150, 30 and 60 TCR-sequenced participants, respectively, were included in these subgroups.

Details on this clone: Its antigen remains undetermined. No base quality information exists; no much larger clone differs at one position.

Results the study describes overall, beyond this receptor: After two AZD1222 doses, both the breadth and the depth of spike-specific TCRs were significantly higher than at day 0 and than in MenACWY recipients. Because no day 14 peak-response samples were available, repertoires were characterized only after the peak T cell response. Participants were mostly white British and included more females than males, and it was suggested by the authors that clonal diversity may have been underestimated. Conclusions about previously exposed vaccinees are limited because only a handful of AZD1222 recipients were SARS-CoV-2 seropositive at baseline. Nearly half of unique spike-specific TCRs reportedly recognized epitopes outside regions mutated in the B.1.351 and B.1.1.7 variants. CD4 TCRs associated with the vaccine covered the entire spike protein, and the dominant responses were in regions 160-218 and 743-854. The 56-69-year group was small, and its depth increase did not reach significance, likely because of low power.

The time point label corresponds to: sample from adult after SARS-CoV-2 infection, after symptom onset. A couple of convalescent COVID-19 patients, sampled after symptom onset from adults with prior SARS-CoV-2 infection, were also TCR-sequenced for comparison. The germline V end is reduced by 1 base and the J end by 9 bases; junction bases left unmatched: 1. As encoded in the germline V gene, CDR1 is SGDLS while CDR2 is YYNGEE. The cysteine opens and the phenylalanine closes a CDR3 of 13 amino acids. The read is trimmed to its CDR3 DNA, 39 bases read in frame from base 1. The CDR3 regions of human TCRbeta chains were subjected to immunosequencing. In the authors' own workflow: TCRs in the repertoires were matched against a reference library of SARS-CoV-2-specific TCRs that had been generated with the MIRA antigen-specificity platform. Breadth was defined as the fraction of unique TCRs that were SARS-CoV-2-associated. Depth was defined as the fraction of total T cells that were SARS-CoV-2-associated. Using the MIRA data, each spike-specific TCR was assigned both to the spike region to which the TCR was reactive and to a CD4 or CD8 class. Log10-transformed breadth and depth values were compared by one-way ANOVA with Sidak's multiple comparisons tests. Drawn from immuneACCESS, this table holds only the in-frame rearrangements with V and J called that TCRdb kept. Clones are partly lost; checked studies trace under half to an unresolved V gene and leave the rest unexplained. For V, J and clone size, that table is used; D and trimming come from the DNA. This sample gives about 150,000 clones in total; about 88% of them show up just once. The ten largest account for over 6% of the sample.

The clonotype was recovered from an adult who had recovered from COVID-19. The sample in question was peripheral blood, obtained after recovery from COVID-19. The chain is made from TRBV9 and TRBJ1-6; 7 bases in between match TRBD1. The bases read TGTGCCAGCAGCGTACAGGGGGGTTCACCCCTCCACTTT. Translated, this gives CASSVQGGSPLHF.